Given below is one T cell receptor (beta chain) in context. Its cognate antigen is unknown. V was pared by 7 bases and J by 4 bases, with 19 bases between. The CDR3 spans 15 residues. Germline V gives CDR1 SGHTA, CDR2 FQGNSA. The data were taken from a study of shared clonotypes between healthy human individuals. General study findings and limits: Non-shared clonotypes were found to have lower generation probabilities than the clonotypes that were shared by all four of the sorted-subset donors.

CD45RA+ naive and CD45RA-negative memory subsets were separated from CD4+ cells. Profiling relied on immunoSEQ multiplex PCR, and the TCRdb table lists in-frame clones only, not all of them. The table shows a few million clones, with 85% to 95% occurring only once. Sequences were obtained from naive CD4+ T cells sorted from blood. Subset specified: CD45RA+ positively selected. The rearrangement links TRBV7-2 to TRBJ1-2; possible D gene TRBD1, 6 bases. The clonotype comes from a man younger than 30 in good health. The chain's CDR3 is CASTPTPDRVYGYTF. CDR3 nucleotides: TGTGCCAGCACCCCCACCCCGGACAGAGTCTATGGCTACACCTTC.